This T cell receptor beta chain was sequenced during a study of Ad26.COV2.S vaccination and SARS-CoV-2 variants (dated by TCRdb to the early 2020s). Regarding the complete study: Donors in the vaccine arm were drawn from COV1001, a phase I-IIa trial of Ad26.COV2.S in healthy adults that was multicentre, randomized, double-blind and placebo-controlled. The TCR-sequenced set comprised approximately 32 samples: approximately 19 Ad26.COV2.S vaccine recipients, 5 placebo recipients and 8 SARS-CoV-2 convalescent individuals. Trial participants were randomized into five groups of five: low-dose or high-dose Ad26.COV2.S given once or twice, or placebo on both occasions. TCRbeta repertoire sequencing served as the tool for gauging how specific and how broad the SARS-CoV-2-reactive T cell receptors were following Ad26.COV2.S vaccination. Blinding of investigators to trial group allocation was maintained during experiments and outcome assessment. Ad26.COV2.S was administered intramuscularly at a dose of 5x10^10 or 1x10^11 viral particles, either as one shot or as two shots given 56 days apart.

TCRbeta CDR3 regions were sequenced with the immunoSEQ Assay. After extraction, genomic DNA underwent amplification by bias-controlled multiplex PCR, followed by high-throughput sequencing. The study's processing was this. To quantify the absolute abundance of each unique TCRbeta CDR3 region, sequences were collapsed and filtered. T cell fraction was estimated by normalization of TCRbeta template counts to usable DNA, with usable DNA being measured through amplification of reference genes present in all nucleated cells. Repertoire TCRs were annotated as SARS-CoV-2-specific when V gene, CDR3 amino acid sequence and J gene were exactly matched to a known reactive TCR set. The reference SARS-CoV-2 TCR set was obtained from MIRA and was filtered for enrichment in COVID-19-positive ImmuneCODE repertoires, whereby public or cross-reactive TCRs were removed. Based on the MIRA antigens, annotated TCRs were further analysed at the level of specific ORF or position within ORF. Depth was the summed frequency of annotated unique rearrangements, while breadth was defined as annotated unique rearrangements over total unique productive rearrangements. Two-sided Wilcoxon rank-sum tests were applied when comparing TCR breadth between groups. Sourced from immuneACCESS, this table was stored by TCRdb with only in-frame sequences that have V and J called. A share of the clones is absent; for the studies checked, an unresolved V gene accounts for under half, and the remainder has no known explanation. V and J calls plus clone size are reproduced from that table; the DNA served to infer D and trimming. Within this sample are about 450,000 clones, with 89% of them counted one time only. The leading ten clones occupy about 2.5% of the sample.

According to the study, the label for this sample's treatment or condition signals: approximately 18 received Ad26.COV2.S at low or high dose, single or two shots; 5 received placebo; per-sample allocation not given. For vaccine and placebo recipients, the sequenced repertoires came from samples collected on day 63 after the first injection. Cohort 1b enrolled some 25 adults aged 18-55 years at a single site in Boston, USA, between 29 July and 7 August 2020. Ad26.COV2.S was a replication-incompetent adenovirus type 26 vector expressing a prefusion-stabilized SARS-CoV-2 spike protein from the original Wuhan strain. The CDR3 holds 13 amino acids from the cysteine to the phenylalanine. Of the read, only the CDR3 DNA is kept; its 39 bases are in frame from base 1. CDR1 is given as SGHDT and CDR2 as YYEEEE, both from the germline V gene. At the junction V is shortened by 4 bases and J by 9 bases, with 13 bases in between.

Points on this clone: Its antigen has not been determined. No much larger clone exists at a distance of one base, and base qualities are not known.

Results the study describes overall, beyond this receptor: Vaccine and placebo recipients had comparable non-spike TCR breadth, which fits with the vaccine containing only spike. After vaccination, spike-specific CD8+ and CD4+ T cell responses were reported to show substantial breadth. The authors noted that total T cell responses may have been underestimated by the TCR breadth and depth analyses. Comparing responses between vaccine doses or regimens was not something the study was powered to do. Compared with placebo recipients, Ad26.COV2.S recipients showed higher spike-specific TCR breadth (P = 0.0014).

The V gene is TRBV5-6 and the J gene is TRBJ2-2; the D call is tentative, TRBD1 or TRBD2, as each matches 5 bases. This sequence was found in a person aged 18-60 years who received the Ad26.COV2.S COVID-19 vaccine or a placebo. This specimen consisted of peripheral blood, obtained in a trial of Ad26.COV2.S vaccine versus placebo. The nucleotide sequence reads TGTGCCAGCAGCGCCGGGACGGAGCGGGAGCTGTTTTTT. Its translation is CASSAGTERELFF.